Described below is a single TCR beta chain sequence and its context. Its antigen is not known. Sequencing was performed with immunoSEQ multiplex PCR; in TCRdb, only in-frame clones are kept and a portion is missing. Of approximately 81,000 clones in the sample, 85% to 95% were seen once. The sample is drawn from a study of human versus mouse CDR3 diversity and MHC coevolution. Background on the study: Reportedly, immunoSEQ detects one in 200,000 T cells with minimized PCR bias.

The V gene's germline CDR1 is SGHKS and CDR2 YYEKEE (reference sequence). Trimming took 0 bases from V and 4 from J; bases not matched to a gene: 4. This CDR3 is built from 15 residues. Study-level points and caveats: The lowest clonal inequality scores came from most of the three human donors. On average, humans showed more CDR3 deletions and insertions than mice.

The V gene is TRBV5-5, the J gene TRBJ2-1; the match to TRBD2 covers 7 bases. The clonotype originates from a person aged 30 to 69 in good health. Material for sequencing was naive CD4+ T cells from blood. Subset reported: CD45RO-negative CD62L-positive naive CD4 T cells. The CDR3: CASSLDRGEYNEQFF. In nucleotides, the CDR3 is TGTGCCAGCAGCTTGGATCGGGGGGAGTACAATGAGCAGTTCTTC.